This T cell receptor beta chain was captured by sequencing in a study of tumor and adjacent non-tumor tissue in lung cancer. Across the whole study: Samples averaged around 4.2 million productive TCRbeta reads each.

CDR1 SGHKS and CDR2 YYEKEE come from the germline V gene (reference sequence). The CDR3 sequence is 13 residues long. Study results and caveats: Compared with tumor, normal lung showed significantly lower TCR diversity. Top 100 clones took a larger repertoire share in normal lung.

TCRbeta libraries were built with three rounds of nested PCR, modified from ARM-PCR. TCRdb re-called the multiplex PCR reads through MiXCR, storing one row per CDR3 protein. The table records 40,000 to 55,000 distinct CDR3 sequences, 60% to 80% of them present only once. This sample's RNA came from whole unsorted tissue. This non-tumor lung sample came from over 3 cm beyond the tumor edge. Donors were chemotherapy-naive, newly diagnosed lung cancer surgical patients in China, August–November 2014. As concerns this clonotype: Its antigen is not identified. One end of the junction fails to match germline, which may point to a read error.

The origin of this receptor is an older woman with non-small cell lung cancer. Sequencing was carried out using distant non-tumor lung tissue. The gene calls are TRBV5-5 and TRBJ2-1; D not resolved. CDR3 sequence reads: CASSLGEMSERFF. In DNA, the CDR3 is TGCGCCAGCAGCTTAGGAGAGATGTCTGAGCGGTTCTTC.